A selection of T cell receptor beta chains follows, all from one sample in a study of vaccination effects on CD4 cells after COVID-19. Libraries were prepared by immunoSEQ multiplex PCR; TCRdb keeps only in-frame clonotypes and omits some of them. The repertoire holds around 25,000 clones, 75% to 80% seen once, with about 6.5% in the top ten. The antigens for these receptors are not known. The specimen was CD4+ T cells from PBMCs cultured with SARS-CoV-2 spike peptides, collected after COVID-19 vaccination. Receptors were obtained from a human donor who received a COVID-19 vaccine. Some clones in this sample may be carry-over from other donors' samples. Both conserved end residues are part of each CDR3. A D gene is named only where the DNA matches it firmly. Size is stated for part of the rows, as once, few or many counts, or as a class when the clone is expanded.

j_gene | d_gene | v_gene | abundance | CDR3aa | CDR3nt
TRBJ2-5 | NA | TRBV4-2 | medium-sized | CASSQDGRVGETQYF | TGTGCCAGCAGCCAAGATGGCCGGGTAGGGGAGACCCAGTACTTC
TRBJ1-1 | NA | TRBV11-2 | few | CASSANTGRYTEAFF | TGTGCCAGCAGCGCTAATACAGGGAGGTACACTGAAGCTTTCTTT
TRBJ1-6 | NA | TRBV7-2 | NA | CASRPPGSYNSPLHF | TGTGCCAGCAGACCTCCAGGCTCCTATAATTCACCCCTCCACTTT
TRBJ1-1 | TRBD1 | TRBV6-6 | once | CASSRQGTEAFF | TGTGCCAGCAGCCGACAGGGAACTGAAGCTTTCTTT
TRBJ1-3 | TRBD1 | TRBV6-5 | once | CASNRGQGNTIYF | TGTGCCAGCAATAGGGGGCAAGGAAACACCATATATTTT
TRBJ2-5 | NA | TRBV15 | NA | CATSTPQGGGAFGETQYF | TGTGCCACCAGCACCCCCCAGGGGGGGGGCGCTTTTGGGGAGACCCAGTACTTC
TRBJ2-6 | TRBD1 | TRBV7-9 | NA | CASSQTQGAGANVLTF | TGTGCCAGCAGCCAAACACAGGGGGCTGGGGCCAACGTCCTGACTTTC
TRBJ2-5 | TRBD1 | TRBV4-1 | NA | CASSQARDRGGETQYF | TGCGCCAGCAGCCAAGCCCGGGACAGGGGAGGAGAGACCCAGTACTTC
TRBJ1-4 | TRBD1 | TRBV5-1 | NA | CASSPFGQGSIEKLFF | TGCGCCAGCAGCCCATTCGGACAGGGTAGTATTGAAAAACTGTTTTTT
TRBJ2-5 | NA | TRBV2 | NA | CASKTLIQETQYF | TGTGCCAGCAAGACACTGATCCAAGAGACCCAGTACTTC
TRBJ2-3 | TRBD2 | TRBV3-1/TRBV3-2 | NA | CASSHAGLAGGTTDTQYF | TGTGCCAGCAGCCATGCTGGACTAGCGGGGGGGACCACAGATACGCAGTATTTT
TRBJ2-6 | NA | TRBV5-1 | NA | CASSFFGSPGANVLTF | TGCGCCAGCAGCTTTTTCGGGTCCCCTGGGGCCAACGTCCTGACTTTC
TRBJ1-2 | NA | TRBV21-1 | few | CASSQKSRGEGGGYTF | TGTGCCAGCAGCCAGAAGTCCCGAGGGGAAGGAGGTGGCTACACCTTC
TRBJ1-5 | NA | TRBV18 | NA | CASSPAGDNQPQHF | TGTGCCAGCTCACCCGCAGGGGACAATCAGCCCCAGCATTTT
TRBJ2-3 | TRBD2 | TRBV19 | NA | CASSKGLRGGTDTQYF | TGTGCCAGTAGTAAGGGGCTACGGGGGGGCACAGATACGCAGTATTTT
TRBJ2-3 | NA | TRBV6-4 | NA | CASSAGPTSTDTQYF | TGTGCCAGCAGTGCGGGACCTACTAGCACAGATACGCAGTATTTT
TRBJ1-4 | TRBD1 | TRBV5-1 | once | CASSSGQGEKLFF | TGCGCCAGCAGCTCGGGACAGGGTGAAAAACTGTTTTTT
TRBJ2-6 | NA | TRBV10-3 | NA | CAISEPRGANVLTF | TGTGCCATCAGTGAGCCTCGTGGGGCCAACGTCCTGACTTTC
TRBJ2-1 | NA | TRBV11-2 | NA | CASSQILAGQPYNEQFF | TGTGCCAGCAGCCAGATCCTCGCGGGACAGCCCTACAATGAGCAGTTCTTC
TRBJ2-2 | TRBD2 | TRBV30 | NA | CAWTSGGPGELFF | TGTGCCTGGACTAGCGGGGGGCCAGGGGAGCTGTTTTTT
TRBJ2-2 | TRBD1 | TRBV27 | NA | CASSRDRDTGELFF | TGTGCCAGCAGTCGGGACAGGGACACCGGGGAGCTGTTTTTT
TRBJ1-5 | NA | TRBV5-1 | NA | CASSFEGNQPQHF | TGCGCCAGCAGCTTCGAGGGGAATCAGCCCCAGCATTTT
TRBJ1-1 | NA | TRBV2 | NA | CASSMRLNTEAFF | TGTGCCAGCAGTATGCGGCTAAACACTGAAGCTTTCTTT
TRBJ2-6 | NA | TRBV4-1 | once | CASSRGEEIRSGANVLTF | TGCGCCAGCAGCCGGGGGGAGGAGATCCGCTCTGGGGCCAACGTCCTGACTTTC
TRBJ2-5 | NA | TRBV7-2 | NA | CASSLQVRETQYF | TGTGCCAGCAGCTTACAGGTCCGGGAGACCCAGTACTTC
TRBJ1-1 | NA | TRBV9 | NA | CASSGWGNTEAFF | TGTGCCAGCAGCGGATGGGGGAACACTGAAGCTTTCTTT
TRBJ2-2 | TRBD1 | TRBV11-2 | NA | CASSLRKNRGTGELFF | TGTGCCAGCAGCTTAAGAAAGAACAGGGGCACCGGGGAGCTGTTTTTT
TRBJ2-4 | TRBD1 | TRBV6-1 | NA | CASSERDRGLAKNIQYF | TGTGCCAGCAGTGAACGAGACAGGGGGCTAGCCAAAAACATTCAGTACTTC
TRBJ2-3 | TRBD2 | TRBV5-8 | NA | CASPTLTSVNPAGTDTQYF | TGTGCCAGCCCGACATTAACTAGCGTTAACCCCGCCGGCACAGATACGCAGTATTTT
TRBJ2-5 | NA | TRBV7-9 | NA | CASSLLYRDQETQYF | TGTGCCAGCAGCTTATTGTACAGGGACCAAGAGACCCAGTACTTC
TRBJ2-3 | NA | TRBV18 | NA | CASSSGVGVADTQYF | TGTGCCAGCTCATCGGGGGTAGGTGTTGCAGATACGCAGTATTTT
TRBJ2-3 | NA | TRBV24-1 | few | CATSDPLGGDTDTQYF | TGTGCCACCAGTGACCCCCTGGGAGGAGACACAGATACGCAGTATTTT
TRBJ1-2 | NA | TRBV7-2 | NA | CASSLAPQYGYTF | TGTGCCAGCAGCTTAGCACCCCAGTATGGCTACACCTTC
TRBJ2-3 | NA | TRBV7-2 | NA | CASSSRTRGSTDTQYF | TGTGCCAGCAGCTCACGGACTAGGGGGAGCACAGATACGCAGTATTTT
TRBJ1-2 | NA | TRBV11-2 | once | CASSQGRGDGYTF | TGTGCCAGCAGCCAGGGGAGAGGAGATGGCTACACCTTC
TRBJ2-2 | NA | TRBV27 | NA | CASSRYQEPGELFF | TGTGCCAGCAGCCGGTATCAGGAACCCGGGGAGCTGTTTTTT
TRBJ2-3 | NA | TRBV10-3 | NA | CAISSRDTSTDTQYF | TGTGCCATCAGTTCCCGGGACACTAGCACAGATACGCAGTATTTT
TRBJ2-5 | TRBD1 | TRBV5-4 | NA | CASSARQGPETQYF | TGTGCCAGCAGCGCAAGACAGGGCCCAGAGACCCAGTACTTC
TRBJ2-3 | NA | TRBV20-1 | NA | CSARWSDTQYF | TGCAGTGCTAGGTGGTCAGATACGCAGTATTTT
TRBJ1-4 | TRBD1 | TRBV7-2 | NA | CASSTGQGNEKLFF | TGTGCCAGCAGCACGGGACAGGGGAATGAAAAACTGTTTTTT
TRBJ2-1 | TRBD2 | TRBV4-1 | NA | CASSQDHLAGTSYNEQFF | TGCGCCAGCAGCCAAGATCACCTAGCGGGGACCTCCTACAATGAGCAGTTCTTC
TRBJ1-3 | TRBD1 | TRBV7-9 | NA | CASSFWTGSSGNTIYF | TGTGCCAGCAGCTTTTGGACAGGGAGCTCTGGAAACACCATATATTTT
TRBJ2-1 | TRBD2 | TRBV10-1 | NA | CASSGGLAATSSYNEQFF | TGCGCCAGCAGTGGGGGACTAGCGGCGACGAGCTCCTACAATGAGCAGTTCTTC
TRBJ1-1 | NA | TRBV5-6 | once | CASSPVIIQGGSTEAFF | TGTGCCAGCAGCCCGGTAATAATACAGGGAGGGAGCACTGAAGCTTTCTTT
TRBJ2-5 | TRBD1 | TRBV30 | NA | CAWSNDRGILETQYF | TGTGCCTGGAGCAACGACAGGGGAATATTGGAGACCCAGTACTTC
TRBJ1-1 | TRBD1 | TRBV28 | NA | CASTGTGTGRYAEAFF | TGTGCCAGCACAGGAACCGGGACAGGGAGGTACGCTGAAGCTTTCTTT
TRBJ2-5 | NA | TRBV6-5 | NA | CASRQKETQYF | TGTGCCAGCAGGCAAAAAGAGACCCAGTACTTC
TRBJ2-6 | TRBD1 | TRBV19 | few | CASSPDRGFSGANVLTF | TGTGCCAGTAGCCCGGACAGGGGCTTTTCTGGGGCCAACGTCCTGACTTTC
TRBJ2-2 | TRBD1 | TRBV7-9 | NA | CASSQRGRGRIGELFF | TGTGCCAGCAGTCAGAGGGGCAGGGGGCGTATCGGGGAGCTGTTTTTT
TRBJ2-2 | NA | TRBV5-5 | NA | CASTLDRTNTGELFF | TGTGCCAGCACCCTCGACAGGACGAACACCGGGGAGCTGTTTTTT
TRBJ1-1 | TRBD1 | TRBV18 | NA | CASSPTGTGGTEAFF | TGTGCCAGCTCGCCAACCGGGACAGGGGGCACTGAAGCTTTCTTT
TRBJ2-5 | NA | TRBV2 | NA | CASTPTRDPRETQYF | TGTGCCAGCACTCCAACCCGGGACCCCAGAGAGACCCAGTACTTC